This is a list of T cell receptor beta chains from one sample in a study of T cells in Graves' hyperthyroidism and ophthalmopathy. From the multiplex PCR reads, TCRdb called clonotypes with MiXCR, one entry per CDR3 protein. The data show about 320,000 distinct CDR3 sequences, roughly 15% seen once. The sample consisted of blood. The origin of the receptors is a man aged 25 to 40 with Graves' hyperthyroidism. Each CDR3 is given with its conserved first and last residue. Each record gives: J gene, clone size, V gene, D gene, CDR3 protein, CDR3 DNA. A D gene is named only where the DNA matches it firmly. Clone size, where shown, is once, few, many, or a class for clones that have expanded.

J gene: TRBJ2-1
clone size: many
V gene: TRBV30
D gene: NA
CDR3 protein: CAWSIESYNEQFF
CDR3 DNA: TGTGCCTGGAGTATTGAGTCCTACAATGAGCAGTTCTTC

J gene: TRBJ2-5
clone size: many
V gene: TRBV18
D gene: TRBD2
CDR3 protein: CASSPPSGSLETQYF
CDR3 DNA: TGTGCCAGCTCACCCCCCAGCGGGAGTTTAGAGACCCAGTACTTC

J gene: TRBJ2-2
clone size: NA
V gene: TRBV4-1
D gene: NA
CDR3 protein: CASSHLTSAGELFF
CDR3 DNA: TGCGCCAGCAGCCACCTGACCTCAGCCGGGGAGCTGTTTTTT

J gene: TRBJ2-3
clone size: NA
V gene: TRBV5-1
D gene: TRBD1
CDR3 protein: CASSPGGGTGLDTQYF
CDR3 DNA: TGCGCCAGCAGCCCGGGGGGCGGGACAGGGTTGGATACGCAGTATTTT

J gene: TRBJ2-3
clone size: many
V gene: TRBV28
D gene: NA
CDR3 protein: CASSLKLPDTQYF
CDR3 DNA: TGTGCCAGCAGTTTAAAACTTCCAGATACGCAGTATTTT

J gene: TRBJ2-1
clone size: many
V gene: TRBV28
D gene: TRBD2
CDR3 protein: CASSFPGGLAEQFF
CDR3 DNA: TGTGCCAGCAGTTTTCCCGGGGGACTAGCGGAGCAGTTCTTC

J gene: TRBJ1-4
clone size: NA
V gene: TRBV20-1
D gene: NA
CDR3 protein: CSARAGRPQANEKLFF
CDR3 DNA: TGCAGTGCTAGAGCGGGCCGACCCCAGGCTAATGAAAAACTGTTTTTT

J gene: TRBJ2-7
clone size: many
V gene: TRBV27
D gene: NA
CDR3 protein: CASSYGQLYEQYF
CDR3 DNA: TGTGCCAGCAGTTACGGACAGCTCTACGAGCAGTACTTC

J gene: TRBJ2-2
clone size: many
V gene: TRBV2
D gene: TRBD1
CDR3 protein: CATRQDRRTGELFF
CDR3 DNA: TGTGCCACCCGCCAGGACAGGAGGACCGGGGAGCTGTTTTTT

J gene: TRBJ1-4
clone size: few
V gene: TRBV5-1
D gene: TRBD1
CDR3 protein: CASRGGQGEEKLFF
CDR3 DNA: TGCGCCAGCAGGGGGGGACAGGGGGAAGAAAAACTGTTTTTT

J gene: TRBJ2-5
clone size: many
V gene: TRBV3-1
D gene: NA
CDR3 protein: CASSADRETQYF
CDR3 DNA: TGTGCCAGCAGCGCAGATAGAGAGACCCAGTACTTC

J gene: TRBJ2-1
clone size: NA
V gene: TRBV7-2
D gene: NA
CDR3 protein: CASSTPAGWDNEQFF
CDR3 DNA: TGTGCCAGCAGCACTCCGGCGGGGTGGGACAATGAGCAGTTCTTC

J gene: TRBJ2-1
clone size: once
V gene: TRBV7-8
D gene: TRBD2
CDR3 protein: CASSPYTLLAGVSYVPYEQFF
CDR3 DNA: TGTGCCAGCAGCCCTTATACCTTACTAGCGGGAGTTAGCTACGTCCCCTACGAGCAGTTCTTC

J gene: TRBJ1-3
clone size: many
V gene: TRBV5-1
D gene: NA
CDR3 protein: CASSLDASGNTIYF
CDR3 DNA: TGCGCCAGCAGCCTGGACGCCTCTGGAAACACCATATATTTT

J gene: TRBJ2-7
clone size: NA
V gene: TRBV12-5
D gene: NA
CDR3 protein: CASGSRGSSYEQYF
CDR3 DNA: TGTGCTAGTGGCAGCAGGGGAAGCTCCTACGAGCAGTACTTC

J gene: TRBJ2-5
clone size: many
V gene: TRBV2
D gene: NA
CDR3 protein: CASRGPRLHQETQYF
CDR3 DNA: TGTGCCAGCAGGGGACCGAGACTACACCAAGAGACCCAGTACTTC

J gene: TRBJ2-5
clone size: NA
V gene: TRBV5-1
D gene: NA
CDR3 protein: CASSVGQRGQTQYF
CDR3 DNA: TGCGCCAGCAGTGTGGGGCAAAGAGGACAGACCCAGTACTTC

J gene: TRBJ2-1
clone size: NA
V gene: TRBV29-1
D gene: NA
CDR3 protein: CSVDPAGQRDEQFF
CDR3 DNA: TGCAGCGTTGATCCAGCTGGTCAACGGGATGAGCAGTTCTTC

J gene: TRBJ2-5
clone size: many
V gene: TRBV24-1
D gene: NA
CDR3 protein: CATSDPRRRQETQYF
CDR3 DNA: TGTGCCACCAGTGACCCGAGACGGCGACAAGAGACCCAGTACTTC

J gene: TRBJ1-2
clone size: many
V gene: TRBV6-1
D gene: TRBD1
CDR3 protein: CASSPKGTGGYGYTF
CDR3 DNA: TGTGCCAGCAGTCCAAAAGGGACAGGAGGGTATGGCTACACCTTC

J gene: TRBJ2-7
clone size: many
V gene: TRBV20-1
D gene: TRBD2
CDR3 protein: CSARVAAGADEQYF
CDR3 DNA: TGCAGTGCTAGAGTGGCAGCGGGGGCAGACGAGCAGTACTTC

J gene: TRBJ2-4
clone size: many
V gene: TRBV5-8
D gene: NA
CDR3 protein: CASSLSGGGGIQYF
CDR3 DNA: TGTGCCAGCAGCTTGTCTGGGGGAGGTGGCATTCAGTACTTC

J gene: TRBJ2-7
clone size: few
V gene: TRBV29-1
D gene: TRBD2
CDR3 protein: CSVAGTIQSYEQYF
CDR3 DNA: TGCAGCGTTGCGGGGACTATACAGTCCTACGAGCAGTACTTC

J gene: TRBJ1-3
clone size: few
V gene: TRBV29-1
D gene: NA
CDR3 protein: CSVHPAGNTIYF
CDR3 DNA: TGCAGCGTTCATCCGGCTGGAAACACCATATATTTT

J gene: TRBJ2-7
clone size: few
V gene: TRBV29-1
D gene: TRBD1
CDR3 protein: CSVETGQNYEQYF
CDR3 DNA: TGCAGCGTTGAAACGGGACAGAACTACGAGCAGTACTTC

J gene: TRBJ2-1
clone size: many
V gene: TRBV12-3/TRBV12-4
D gene: TRBD2
CDR3 protein: CASSERTSPYNEQFF
CDR3 DNA: TGTGCCAGCAGTGAACGGACTAGCCCCTACAATGAGCAGTTCTTC

J gene: TRBJ2-3
clone size: NA
V gene: TRBV20-1
D gene: TRBD2
CDR3 protein: CSAASGNTDTQYF
CDR3 DNA: TGCAGTGCTGCTAGCGGGAACACAGATACGCAGTATTTT

J gene: TRBJ2-3
clone size: few
V gene: TRBV27
D gene: NA
CDR3 protein: CASSSADSTDTQYF
CDR3 DNA: TGTGCCAGCAGTTCGGCGGATTCCACAGATACGCAGTATTTT

J gene: TRBJ2-2
clone size: NA
V gene: TRBV6-1
D gene: TRBD2
CDR3 protein: CASSFRPGLAGGGGELFF
CDR3 DNA: TGTGCCAGCAGTTTCAGGCCGGGACTAGCGGGGGGAGGCGGGGAGCTGTTTTTT

J gene: TRBJ2-1
clone size: NA
V gene: TRBV28
D gene: TRBD1
CDR3 protein: CASSHGTGSPLEQFF
CDR3 DNA: TGTGCCAGCAGTCATGGGACAGGGAGCCCACTTGAGCAGTTCTTC

J gene: TRBJ1-1
clone size: many
V gene: TRBV2
D gene: NA
CDR3 protein: CASREQGTAFF
CDR3 DNA: TGTGCCAGCAGGGAGCAGGGGACCGCTTTCTTT

J gene: TRBJ1-1
clone size: many
V gene: TRBV27
D gene: NA
CDR3 protein: CASSFKVGGPNEAFF
CDR3 DNA: TGTGCCAGCAGTTTTAAAGTCGGGGGGCCAAATGAAGCTTTCTTT

J gene: TRBJ2-5
clone size: many
V gene: TRBV7-8
D gene: TRBD2
CDR3 protein: CASSLLAGGQTQYF
CDR3 DNA: TGTGCCAGCAGCTTACTAGCGGGAGGGCAGACCCAGTACTTC